The clone carrying this TCR beta chain has just a few counts. Its antigen remains unknown. This entry comes from a study of beta chain features in type 1 diabetes. Overall study findings and caveats: Shortening of TCRB CDR3s, moderate but significant, appeared in all four CD4+ subsets of Type 1 diabetes patients.

Sorted CD4+ subsets: naive, central memory, regulatory, stem cell-like memory (CD45RO/CCR7/CD25/CD127/CD95/CD27 panel). With 0 bases removed from V and 7 bases from J, the gap between germline ends came to 10 bases. This CDR3 region has 13 residues. CDR1 and CDR2 (germline): LGHNA, YSLEER. The isolated RNA, all of it, was reverse transcribed, so expressed TCRB transcripts were what got sequenced. Some clones are missing from TCRdb's copy, which holds only in-frame ones; the method was immunoSEQ multiplex PCR. The sample has fewer than 200,000 clones, over 9% seen once. The chain uses TRBV4-3 and TRBJ2-7, with D unresolved. The origin of this receptor is a man aged 25-40 years with type 1 diabetes. The sample was central memory CD4+ T cells from blood. The CDR3 DNA reads as TGCGCCAGCAGCCAAGATCCCCGCGGAGAGCAGTACTTC. As protein: CASSQDPRGEQYF.